This T cell receptor beta chain was identified in a study of shared clonotypes between healthy human individuals. Germline V lookup: CDR1 SGDLS, CDR2 YYNGEE. The CDR3 extends over 14 amino acids. V was cut by 0 bases and J by 2 bases, with 6 bases left in between. The repertoire was sequenced with immunoSEQ multiplex PCR; TCRdb's copy has only in-frame clones and lacks some. The sample carries under 550,000 clones, 90% to 96% recorded once. This chain connects TRBV9 to TRBJ2-1; D remains ambiguous. This clonotype originated in a woman under 40 in good health. Sample: naive CD4+ T cells sorted from blood. Documented subset: CD45RA+ positively selected. This CDR3 reads CASSVALPYNEQFF. The DNA for the CDR3 is TGTGCCAGCAGCGTAGCGCTCCCCTACAATGAGCAGTTCTTC.